These 25 T cell receptor beta chains were all obtained from the same sample, sequenced in a study of cytomegalovirus exposure and HLA in healthy donors. Both 60 Vbeta primers and 13 Jbeta primers went into the PCR. The protocol was immunoSEQ multiplex PCR, while the TCRdb copy is restricted to in-frame clones and leaves out a portion. This sample carries fewer than 150,000 clones, roughly three quarters of them seen once, and the ten largest clones take 4.5% to 6%. Sequencing was carried out using PBMCs. The receptor source for this set is a woman aged 50 to 65 in good health and CMV-seronegative.

J is TRBJ1-1 and V is TRBV28; D might be TRBD1 (5 bases). Per germline, CDR1 MDHEN and CDR2 SYDVKM. Trimming shortened V by 5 bases and J by 3 bases, and 16 bases separated the two germline ends. This CDR3 region has 15 residues. Here the CDR3 DNA reads TGTGCCAGCAGTGGGGCAGGGCAGAGCTACACTGAAGCTTTCTTT. Encoded protein: CASSGAGQSYTEAFF. Full variable domain (missing parts from reference TRBV28 and TRBJ1-1): DVKVTQSSRYLVKRTGEKVFLECVQDMDHENMFWYRQDPGLGLRLIYFSYDVKMKEKGDIPEGYSVSREKKERFSLILESASTNQTSMYLCASSGAGQSYTEAFFGQGTRLTVV.

The rearrangement links TRBV6-5 to TRBJ2-2; D is unresolved. Looked up from germline, CDR1 is MNHEY and CDR2 is SVGAGI. V lost 2 bases to trimming and J lost 4 bases, with 2 bases between them. The CDR3 has 12 amino acids. CDR3 sequence reads: CASSYLTGELFF. The CDR3 coding sequence is TGTGCCAGCAGTTACCTCACCGGGGAGCTGTTTTTT.

In this sample, this clone turned up a few times. The chain uses TRBV11-2 and TRBJ2-7, with a possible D match to TRBD1 (6 bases). CDR1 is SGHAT and CDR2 is FQNNGV in the germline V gene. V was clipped by 2 bases and J by 2 bases, with 16 bases between them. The CDR3 loop spans 16 amino acids. CDR3 DNA sequence: TGTGCCAGCAGCTTAAGGGGGTCGGGGCCAACCTACGAGCAGTACTTC. Its protein product is CASSLRGSGPTYEQYF.

DNA for the CDR3: TGCGCCAGCAGCTTGGAACAGATCTCTACAGATACGCAGTATTTT. It translates to CASSLEQISTDTQYF. The chain couples TRBV5-1 to TRBJ2-3; D gene unclear. V was pared by 0 bases and J by 3 bases, with 11 bases between. The CDR3 runs 15 residues. Germline CDR1 SGHRS, CDR2 YFSETQ.

The V call is TRBV7-2, the J call TRBJ2-3; no clear D gene. Trimming took 1 base from V and 3 from J, leaving 5 bases between them. CDR3 length: 13 residues. The V gene's germline CDR1 is SGHTA and CDR2 FQGNSA. CDR3 sequence: CASSLGGTDTQYF. The CDR3 coding sequence is TGTGCCAGCAGCTTAGGCGGTACAGATACGCAGTATTTT.

The rearrangement uses TRBV27 and TRBJ2-7, with 8 bases fitting TRBD1. The CDR3 has 15 amino acids. V shed 5 bases, J shed 0 bases, and the junction held 6 bases outside the gene matches. The germline CDR1 and CDR2 sequences are MNHEY and SMNVEV (reference sequence). The DNA for the CDR3 is TGTGCCAGCAGTACCCCCGGGACAGGCTCCTACGAGCAGTACTTC. It codes for CASSTPGTGSYEQYF.

The chain employs TRBV11-1 and TRBJ1-1; no definite D call. V was pared by 1 base and J by 2 bases, with 5 bases between. Germline loops: CDR1 SGHAT, CDR2 FQDESV (reference sequence). The CDR3 totals 13 residues. CDR3: CASSLELNTEAFF. For the CDR3, the DNA is TGTGCCAGCAGCTTAGAACTTAACACTGAAGCTTTCTTT.

This rearrangement joins TRBV6-5 to TRBJ1-6; a possible D gene is TRBD1 (6 bases). V lost 1 base to trimming and J lost 8 bases, with 6 bases between them. The germline CDR1 and CDR2 sequences are MNHEY and SVGAGI. CDR3 length equals 13 residues. Written as DNA, the CDR3 is TGTGCCAGCAGTTACTACAGGGATTCACCCCTCCACTTT. Translating gives CASSYYRDSPLHF.

The J gene is TRBJ1-1, the V gene TRBV6-1; D ambiguous. Deletions cut 0 bases from V and 1 base from J, with 9 bases between. The germline CDR1 and CDR2 sequences are MNHNS and SASEGT. The CDR3 is 15 residues long. CDR3 sequence reads: CASSEALGGNTEAFF. CDR3 nucleotide sequence: TGTGCCAGCAGTGAAGCGCTTGGCGGGAACACTGAAGCTTTCTTT.

V is TRBV19 and J is TRBJ1-2; 7 bases are a match to TRBD1. The CDR3 is made up of 15 amino acids. Unmatched junction bases numbered 8, after V lost 1 base and J lost 6 bases. Looked up from germline, CDR1 is LNHDA and CDR2 is SQIVND (reference sequence). CDR3 bases: TGTGCCAGTAGTATAGTCACCCAGGGGGGTCATGGCTACACCTTC. Protein product: CASSIVTQGGHGYTF.

The J gene is TRBJ1-5, the V gene TRBV30, with 10 bases fitting TRBD1. Germline trimming cut 5 bases from V and 5 bases from J; bases unmatched to any gene: 0. Germline V gene sequence: CDR1 GTSNPN, CDR2 SVGIG (reference sequence). This CDR3 has 12 amino acids. CDR3 protein: CAWGTGDQPQHF. The CDR3 DNA reads TGTGCCTGGGGGACAGGGGATCAGCCCCAGCATTTT. Together with reference TRBV30 and TRBJ1-5, the CDR3 gives the full variable domain: SQTIHQWPATLVQPVGSPLSLECTVEGTSNPNLYWYRQAAGRGLQLLFYSVGIGQISSEVPQNLSASRPQDRQFILSSKKLLLSDSGFYLCAWGTGDQPQHFGDGTRLSIL.

This clone was seen a few times. This sequence joins TRBV7-9 and TRBJ1-1, with TRBD1 as a possible D gene (5 bases). Germline CDR1 is SEHNR and CDR2 is FQNEAQ (reference sequence). The germline V and J ends were trimmed by 3 bases and 5 bases, with 16 bases remaining between them. There are 15 residues in the CDR3. DNA for the CDR3: TGTGCCAGCAGCTTGGCCGTTGGGGGGAAGACTGAAGCTTTCTTT. Amino acids: CASSLAVGGKTEAFF.

The chain employs TRBV18 and TRBJ1-1, with unresolved D. Germline CDR1 KGHSH, CDR2 LQKENI. The CDR3 has 15 amino acids. Trimming stripped 3 bases from V and 3 bases from J, with 14 bases between. CDR3 residues: CASSPRSGDDTEAFF. The CDR3 DNA reads as TGTGCCAGCTCACCCCGAAGCGGGGATGACACTGAAGCTTTCTTT.

The chain carries TRBV7-2 and TRBJ2-3; the D gene is possibly TRBD1 (5 bases). Germline V gene sequence: CDR1 SGHTA, CDR2 FQGNSA. The CDR3 sequence is 15 residues long. Trimming removed 5 bases from V and 4 bases from J, with 16 bases in between. DNA of the CDR3: TGTGCCAGCAGCCCCAACCCAGGGATGGCAGATACGCAGTATTTT. Amino acid sequence: CASSPNPGMADTQYF.

The CDR3 sequence is CASSFSMNQPQHF. The CDR3 DNA reads as TGTGCCAGCAGCTTTAGTATGAACCAGCCCCAGCATTTT. This chain connects TRBV7-6 to TRBJ1-5; unclear D gene. There are 13 residues in the CDR3. CDR1 is SGHVS and CDR2 is FNYEAQ in the germline V gene. The V end lost 3 bases, the J end lost 7 bases, and 10 bases lay between the germline ends.

This chain joins TRBV28 and TRBJ2-5; 13 bases are shared with TRBD2. V dropped 6 bases and J dropped 6; count of bases not matched to a gene: 10. Per germline, CDR1 MDHEN and CDR2 SYDVKM. CDR3 length: 16 amino acids. This CDR3 reads CASRRLAGGGWKTQYF. CDR3 bases: TGTGCCAGCAGGAGACTAGCGGGGGGAGGTTGGAAGACCCAGTACTTC.

The chain is built from TRBV19 and TRBJ1-6, with a tentative D call TRBD1 (6 bases). The germline gives CDR1 LNHDA, CDR2 SQIVND (reference sequence). The CDR3 loop spans 15 amino acids. Deletions cut 4 bases from V and 6 bases from J, with 13 bases between. This chain's CDR3 is CASSTDRISNSPLHF. In nucleotides, the CDR3 is TGTGCCAGTAGTACCGACAGGATATCTAATTCACCCCTCCACTTT.

The genes are TRBV27 and TRBJ1-4, with D hard to call. Germline CDR1 reads MNHEY; CDR2 reads SMNVEV (reference sequence). This CDR3 is built from 13 residues. Trimming shortened V by 8 bases and J by 3 bases, and 10 bases separated the two germline ends. The CDR3 spells CASEIHPNEKLFF. CDR3 nucleotide sequence: TGTGCCAGCGAGATCCACCCTAATGAAAAACTGTTTTTT.

The chain uses TRBV5-5 and TRBJ2-3; 14 bases agree with TRBD2. V was clipped by 5 bases and J by 2 bases; unmatched bases: 10. The CDR3 totals 18 residues. Looked up from germline, CDR1 is SGHKS and CDR2 is YYEKEE (reference sequence). The CDR3 sequence: CASSLRLAGGINTDTQYF. DNA of the CDR3: TGTGCCAGCAGTCTCAGACTAGCGGGGGGGATAAACACAGATACGCAGTATTTT. The full variable domain, with the rest looked up from reference TRBV5-5 and TRBJ2-3, is DAGVTQSPTHLIKTRGQQVTLRCSPISGHKSVSWYQQVLGQGPQFIFQYYEKEERGRGNFPDRFSARQFPNYSSELNVNALLLGDSALYLCASSLRLAGGINTDTQYFGPGTRLTVL.

The table lists this clone with a count of one. This rearrangement joins TRBV4-1 to TRBJ2-1; TRBD2 might be the D (6 bases). CDR1 and CDR2 from the germline V gene are MGHRA and YSYEKL. V lost 1 base and J lost 2, with 12 bases in between. This CDR3 comprises 16 residues. The CDR3 DNA sequence: TGCGCCAGCAGCCAAGGCGGGCTAGCGACCTACAATGAGCAGTTCTTC. Its translation: CASSQGGLATYNEQFF.

The rearrangement links TRBV13 to TRBJ2-5; unclear D gene. CDR1 and CDR2 from the germline V gene are PRHDT and FYEKMQ (reference sequence). This CDR3 is built from 14 residues. Trimming pared 0 bases from V and 0 bases from J, leaving 5 bases between. The CDR3 is CASSLGLYQETQYF. The DNA of the CDR3 is TGTGCCAGCAGCTTAGGTCTGTACCAAGAGACCCAGTACTTC.

The rearrangement links TRBV4-1 to TRBJ2-5, with TRBD2 identical over 10 bases. Germline V gene lookup returns CDR1 MGHRA and CDR2 YSYEKL. CDR3 length: 16 amino acids. Trimming removed 3 bases from V and 1 base from J; junction bases left unmatched: 5. In DNA, the CDR3 is TGCGCCAGCAGCCAGGGAGCGGGGGGGACCCAAGAGACCCAGTACTTC. Translation gives CASSQGAGGTQETQYF.

This clone is a singleton in its sample. J is TRBJ2-7 and V is TRBV5-6; D perhaps matches TRBD1 (5 bases). The CDR3 covers 12 residues. Trimming removed 0 bases at V and 4 bases at J, with 5 bases between. Germline assignment: CDR1 SGHDT and CDR2 YYEEEE. The CDR3 reads CASSLEGYEQYF. The CDR3 nucleotides are TGTGCCAGCAGCTTGGAGGGGTACGAGCAGTACTTC.

V gene TRBV5-1 combines with J gene TRBJ1-6; 10 bases match TRBD1. The CDR3 is made up of 15 amino acids. The trim removed 6 bases at V and 7 bases at J, leaving 7 bases unmatched. Germline assignment: CDR1 SGHRS and CDR2 YFSETQ. The CDR3 spells CASTWGQGPNSPLHF. CDR3 sequence (DNA): TGCGCCAGCACTTGGGGACAGGGGCCCAATTCACCCCTCCACTTT.

This chain links TRBV10-3 with TRBJ1-2; TRBD1 agrees at 10 bases. From germline, CDR1 is ENHRY and CDR2 SYGVKD. Trimming took 6 bases from V and 7 from J; bases not matched to a gene: 11. The CDR3 sequence is 15 residues long. This CDR3 reads CAIRPDRGEVSGYTF. The CDR3 nucleotides are TGTGCCATCAGGCCGGACAGGGGGGAAGTGTCTGGCTACACCTTC.